The subject of this entry is one TCR beta chain. What it binds is unknown. The libraries of TRB cDNA were constructed through 5' RACE using UMI labels. Using the 5' RACE reads, TCRdb records one entry per CDR3 protein without DNA. The specimen's table records 4,500 to 6,500 distinct CDR3 sequences. The sample belongs to a study of CXCR3-negative and CXCR3-positive naive CD8 T cells. As for the study in general: For each library, about 1.5 +/- 0.3 million TRB reads were obtained, some 140 million in total. Regarding the study as a whole: Unlike memory cells, which differed, naive CXCR3-negative and CXCR3-positive cells had similar TRBV-TRBJ usage. Higher TRB CDR3 hydrophobicity marked CXCR3-positive naive cells relative to CXCR3-negative naive cells.

The length of the CDR3 is 13 residues. Sorts performed in triplicate captured 300,000 to 350,000 cells each from every CD8+ T cell subset. Cells classed as naive CD8+ T cells were CD45RO-CCR7+CD27+CD95-. The TCR originated in a human donor in good health. Some clones in this sample may be carry-over from other donors' samples. Source material: naive CXCR3+ CD8+ T cells from blood. Sample subset: CD45RO-CCR7+CD27+CD95- naive CD8+ T cells expressing CXCR3 (TNR3+). This chain uses TRBV21-1 with TRBJ1-1. TRBV21-1 is an annotated pseudogene. CDR3 protein: CASSRAKNTEAFF.